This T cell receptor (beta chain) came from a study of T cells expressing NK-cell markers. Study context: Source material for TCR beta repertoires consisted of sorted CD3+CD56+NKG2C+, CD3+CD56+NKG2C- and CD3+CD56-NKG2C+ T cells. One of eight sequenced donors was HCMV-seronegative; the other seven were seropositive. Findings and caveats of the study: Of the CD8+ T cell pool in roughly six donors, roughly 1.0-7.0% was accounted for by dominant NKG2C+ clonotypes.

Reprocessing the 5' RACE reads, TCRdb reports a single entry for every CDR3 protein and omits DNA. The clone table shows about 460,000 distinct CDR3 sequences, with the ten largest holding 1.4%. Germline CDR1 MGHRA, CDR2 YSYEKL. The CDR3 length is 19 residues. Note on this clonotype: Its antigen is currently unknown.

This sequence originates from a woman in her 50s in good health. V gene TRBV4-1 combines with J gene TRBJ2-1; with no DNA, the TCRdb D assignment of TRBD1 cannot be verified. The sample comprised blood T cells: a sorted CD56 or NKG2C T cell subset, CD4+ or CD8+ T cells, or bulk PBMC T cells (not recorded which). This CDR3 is CASSTQGQRGQMSYNEQFF.